This T cell receptor (beta chain) was sequenced during a study of shared clonotypes between healthy human individuals. About the research overall: Researchers drew samples from a couple of women and a few men aged 18 to 49.

The CDR3 spans 13 residues. The ends were cut back, 3 bases at V and 5 bases at J, with 12 bases in the middle. Germline values: CDR1 SGDLS, CDR2 YYNGEE. This was a deep-level run. Clones were read by immunoSEQ multiplex PCR, and TCRdb kept only the in-frame ones, dropping some. The sample lists roughly 2,000,000 clones, just under 95% occurring once. Naive CD8 cells, CD45RO-negative and positively selected for CCR7, excluded terminally differentiated effector memory CD45RA+ cells. Healthy HIV-negative adults with no recent acute infections or vaccinations were recruited as donors. Overall study findings and caveats: What naive subsets generally showed was a larger estimated richness than memory subsets showed.

Comment on this clone: What it binds is unknown.

The sequencing sample was made of naive CD8+ T cells from PBMCs. The chain has TRBV9 and TRBJ2-7; D possibly corresponds to TRBD1 (7 bases). The receptor's source is a man between 18 and 35 years old in good health. Some clones in this sample may be carry-over from other donors' samples. As DNA, the CDR3 is TGTGCCAGCAGCGGTGCAGGGGGGAACGAGCAGTACTTC. Its protein product is CASSGAGGNEQYF. The whole variable domain, filled in from reference TRBV9 and TRBJ2-7, reads DSGVTQTPKHLITATGQRVTLRCSPRSGDLSVYWYQQSLDQGLQFLIQYYNGEERAKGNILERFSAQQFPDLHSELNLSSLELGDSALYFCASSGAGGNEQYFGPGTRLTVT.